A single sample gave rise to the 21 T cell receptor beta chains below, sequenced in a study of blood T cells in healthy people across ages. Primed by a sample-barcoded 5' primer and a J-beta primer mix, a second PCR proceeded for 7 to 11 cycles. TCRdb re-derived calls from the 5' RACE reads in MiXCR, one entry per CDR3 protein. The sample carries roughly 800,000 distinct CDR3 sequences, roughly 60% recorded once. Specimen: blood. These TCRs come from a man between 25 and 39 years old in good health.

The CDR3 sequence is CSAKTGVGYGYTF. CDR3 DNA sequence: TGCAGTGCCAAGACAGGGGTGGGCTATGGCTACACCTTC. The chain recombines TRBV20-1 with TRBJ1-2, with 8 positions matching TRBD1. V lost 6 bases to trimming and J lost 4 bases; unmatched junction nucleotides: 7. The CDR3 spans 13 residues. The germline V gene encodes CDR1 DFQATT and CDR2 SNEGSKA (reference sequence).

This clonotype was detected only once. V gene TRBV6-1 combines with J gene TRBJ2-5, with a possible D match to TRBD2 (5 bases). V was cut by 6 bases and J by 11 bases, with 19 bases left in between. The CDR3 has 13 residues. The germline CDR1 and CDR2 sequences are MNHNS and SASEGT. The CDR3 sequence: CASSEANIWEQYF. CDR3 coding DNA: TGTGCCAGCAGCGAGGCGAACATTTGGGAGCAGTACTTC.

This clonotype was recorded once. The J gene is TRBJ2-3, the V gene TRBV29-1, with D possibly being TRBD2 (5 bases). The CDR3 sequence is 11 residues long. Trimming cost V 8 bases and J 4 bases, with 10 bases left between them. Germline values: CDR1 SQVTM, CDR2 ANQGSEA. CDR3: CSIRRPDTQYF. Written as DNA, the CDR3 is TGCAGCATAAGGAGGCCAGATACGCAGTATTTT.

Points on this clonotype: The junction does not match germline at one end; this may be a read error. This sequence joins TRBV4-2 and TRBJ2-3, with D possibly matching TRBD2 (5 bases). Germline lookup yields CDR1 LGHNA and CDR2 YNFKEQ. The CDR3 runs to 15 residues. CDR3 coding DNA: TGTGCCAGCAGTCAAGCGGCCCAAAGTACAGATACGCAGTATTTT. Protein: CASSQAAQSTDTQYF.

This clonotype appeared a few times. This chain connects TRBV27 to TRBJ2-4, with a weak D call TRBD2 (5 bases). The DNA end is a closer match to TRBJ2-7, so the J assignment may be wrong. This CDR3 is built from 13 residues. The germline V gene has CDR1 MNHEY and CDR2 SMNVEV (reference sequence). CDR3 residues: CASSPERWDEQYF. In nucleotides, the CDR3 is TGTGCCAGCTCCCCGGAGCGGTGGGACGAGCAGTACTTC.

The chain is built from TRBV3-1 and TRBJ2-5, with 9 bases aligning to TRBD1. V shed 5 bases, J shed 5 bases, and the junction held 18 bases outside the gene matches. Germline V gene data show CDR1 as LGHDT and CDR2 as YNNKEL (reference sequence). The CDR3 loop spans 18 amino acids. The CDR3 here is CASSTSFITGTGRETQYF. CDR3 sequence (DNA): TGTGCCAGCAGCACTTCCTTTATAACCGGGACAGGGCGGGAGACCCAGTACTTC.

The V and J genes are TRBV6-6 and TRBJ2-3; a weak D match, TRBD2 (5 bases). The CDR3 runs to 15 residues. V lost 7 bases and J lost 2, with 16 bases in between. Germline V gene sequence: CDR1 MNHNY, CDR2 SVGAGI (reference sequence). CDR3 in DNA: TGTGCCAGCATTCCTCGGACTCGCAACACAGATACGCAGTATTTT. Translation gives CASIPRTRNTDTQYF.

CDR3 in amino acids: CASSLLLPREGEQYF. The CDR3 DNA follows: TGTGCCAGCAGCCTTTTACTTCCCAGGGAGGGCGAGCAGTACTTC. The V and J genes are TRBV7-9 and TRBJ2-7; 7 nucleotides agree with TRBD2. Trimming took 5 bases from V and 6 from J; bases not matched to a gene: 13. Germline CDR1 reads SEHNR; CDR2 reads FQNEAQ (reference sequence). CDR3 length: 15 residues.

This clonotype has a handful of counts. The chain has TRBV6-2 or TRBV6-3 and TRBJ2-1; no definite D call. This CDR3 is 12 amino acids long. Germline V lookup: CDR1 MNHEY, CDR2 SVGEGT. V shed 6 bases and J shed 6 bases, with 9 bases lying between them. The DNA of the CDR3 is TGTGCCAGCAGAGCGAGGTCCAATGAGCAGTTCTTC. Translated, it gives CASRARSNEQFF.

The rearrangement joins TRBV20-1 to TRBJ2-4; no firm D call. TRBJ2-7 explains the end of the DNA better; the J call may be wrong. The CDR3 runs 14 residues. Germline-derived CDR1 and CDR2 are DFQATT and SNEGSKA (reference sequence). The CDR3 DNA reads as TGCAGTGCCCTAAACGAGTTACCCCCCTACGAGCAGTACTTC. This translates into CSALNELPPYEQYF.

The rearrangement uses TRBV7-9 and TRBJ1-1; 7 bases agree with TRBD1. This CDR3 has 15 amino acids. The J segment lost 4 bases and the V segment lost 5 bases, leaving 10 bases of the junction unmatched. Germline values: CDR1 SEHNR, CDR2 FQNEAQ (reference sequence). For the CDR3, the DNA is TGTGCCAGCAGCGGGGACAGTGAAGTTATCACTGAAGCTTTCTTT. Translation: CASSGDSEVITEAFF.

This clonotype was counted only a few times. The chain employs TRBV29-1 and TRBJ1-2; D possibly corresponds to TRBD1 (6 bases). Germline assignment: CDR1 SQVTM and CDR2 ANQGSEA. V lost 4 bases and J 3 bases, leaving 15 bases between the germline ends. The CDR3 runs 14 residues. CDR3 protein: CSVGGRGGYYGYTF. The CDR3 DNA is TGCAGCGTTGGAGGCAGGGGAGGTTACTATGGCTACACCTTC.

This chain links TRBV5-1 with TRBJ2-1, with 7 bases identical to TRBD1. The ends lost 6 bases at V and 4 bases at J; junction bases unmatched: 10. The CDR3 contains 15 residues. The germline V gene has CDR1 SGHRS and CDR2 YFSETQ. CDR3 sequence: CASTDRQGCYNEQFF. CDR3 bases: TGCGCCAGCACAGACCGACAGGGATGTTACAATGAGCAGTTCTTC.

In the case of this clonotype: One base away lies a much larger clone, so this may be a sequencing read error. The CDR3 reads CASSQESGGWGETQYF. The CDR3, as DNA: TGCGCCAGCAGCCAAGAGAGTGGGGGGTGGGGAGAGACCCAGTACTTC. The chain links TRBV4-3 to TRBJ2-7; D possibly corresponds to TRBD2 (6 bases). The DNA end favors TRBJ2-5, so the J call may be wrong. Germline CDR1 reads LGHNA; CDR2 reads YSLEER. This CDR3 is 16 amino acids long.

This sequence joins TRBV2 and TRBJ2-3; D is unresolved. Trimming took off 6 bases at V and 0 bases at J, with 13 bases between the two ends. The CDR3 is 15 amino acids. CDR1 is SNHLY and CDR2 is FYNNEI in the germline V gene. CDR3 sequence reads: CASSKDASSTDTQYF. DNA of the CDR3: TGTGCCAGCAGCAAAGACGCTTCTAGCACAGATACGCAGTATTTT.

This chain connects TRBV3-1 to TRBJ2-1; perhaps TRBD1 as D (6 bases). The germline gives CDR1 LGHDT, CDR2 YNNKEL (reference sequence). V lost 6 bases and J 3 bases, leaving 15 bases between the germline ends. The CDR3 has 15 amino acids. The CDR3 reads CASRHSRGFYNEQFF. The CDR3 bases are TGTGCCAGCAGACATTCGAGGGGGTTCTACAATGAGCAGTTCTTC.

Only a few counts were recorded for this clonotype. V and J are TRBV29-1 and TRBJ2-5; TRBD1 is a possible D gene (5 bases). The length of the CDR3 is 14 residues. Germline lookup yields CDR1 SQVTM and CDR2 ANQGSEA. V gave up 0 bases and J gave up 1 base, with 9 bases separating them. The CDR3 sequence: CSVEDRVIQETQYF. As DNA, the CDR3 is TGCAGCGTTGAAGACAGGGTAATCCAAGAGACCCAGTACTTC.

V and J are TRBV12-3 or TRBV12-4 and TRBJ2-3; 7 positions agree with TRBD1. The CDR3 totals 16 residues. V lost 6 bases, J lost 2 bases, and 11 bases stayed unmatched. The CDR3: CASSRTGAPNTDTQYF. In nucleotides, the CDR3 is TGTGCCAGCAGCCGTACAGGGGCCCCAAACACAGATACGCAGTATTTT.

This clonotype was observed a handful of times. This sequence joins TRBV4-3 and TRBJ1-1, with D possibly being TRBD1 (6 bases). V lost 4 bases to trimming and J lost 0 bases, with 12 bases between them. Germline CDR1 LGHNA, CDR2 YSLEER. The CDR3 has 15 amino acids. The CDR3 nucleotides are TGCGCCAGCAGCCTCGGAGGGGGTATGAACACTGAAGCTTTCTTT. This translates into CASSLGGGMNTEAFF.

V is TRBV6-6 and J is TRBJ2-3; 12 nucleotides line up with TRBD2. Germline loops: CDR1 MNHNY, CDR2 SVGAGI (reference sequence). After removal of 2 bases from V and 4 bases from J, the junction contained 4 bases not matched to a gene. The CDR3 covers 16 residues. CDR3 nucleotide sequence: TGTGCCAGCAGTTACACTAGCGGGAGGTCTGCAGATACGCAGTATTTT. Its translation is CASSYTSGRSADTQYF.

The chain combines TRBV7-8 with TRBJ2-7; tentatively, D is TRBD1 (6 bases). TRBJ2-5 matches the DNA end more closely, so the J call is doubtful. The CDR3 loop spans 15 amino acids. Per the germline V gene, CDR1 is SGHVS and CDR2 is FQNEAQ. CDR3 DNA: TGTGCCAGCAGCTTGTCGGGGCAGGGGTGGGAGACCCAGTACTTC. Translating gives CASSLSGQGWETQYF.